This T cell receptor beta chain emerged from a study of blood T cell repertoires in COVID-19. Study information: Samples taken during acute and convalescent COVID-19 were collected in the United States, Italy and Spain. The cDNA or gDNA used as material had been derived from T cells, B-cell-depleted T cells, or PBMCs.

The CDR3 covers 11 residues. The germline V gene encodes CDR1 MNHEY and CDR2 SVGAGI. V was shortened by 6 bases and J by 4 bases, with 7 bases between the two germline ends. The data were produced by immunoSEQ multiplex PCR, yet TCRdb's version contains in-frame clones alone and is incomplete. The table has about 120,000 clones, 81% seen once. This clone has just a few counts. The source is a woman between 45 and 60 years old with acute or convalescent COVID-19. Sequenced input: peripheral blood. The rearrangement links TRBV6-5 to TRBJ2-7; D call uncertain. CDR3 amino acids: CASSQAYEQYF. For the CDR3, the DNA is TGTGCCAGCAGCCAAGCTTACGAGCAGTACTTC.